This TCR beta chain was sequenced for a study of blood T cell repertoires in COVID-19. Background on the study: COVID-19 samples, acute and convalescent, were from the United States, Italy and Spain. Sources were T cells, B-cell-depleted T cells, or PBMCs; the material itself was cDNA or gDNA.

Unmatched junction bases numbered 15, after V lost 6 bases and J lost 0 bases. The CDR3 covers 17 residues. CDR1 SQVTM and CDR2 ANQGSEA come from the germline V gene. Original data processing: Reference gene primers were amplified, and this amplification served to estimate nucleated cell counts. Sequencing was performed with immunoSEQ multiplex PCR; in TCRdb, only in-frame clones are kept and a portion is missing. The V and J calls and clone size come from that table; D and trimming were worked out from the DNA. The table records fewer than 250,000 clones, less than 90% of them present only once. The V and J genes are TRBV29-1 and TRBJ1-1, with 8 bases identical to TRBD1. The origin of this receptor is a woman aged 45-59 years with acute or convalescent COVID-19. The sequencing input was peripheral blood. This CDR3 is CSVGGQGAARLNTEAFF. In nucleotides, the CDR3 is TGCAGCGTGGGGGGCCAGGGGGCCGCTAGGTTGAACACTGAAGCTTTCTTT.